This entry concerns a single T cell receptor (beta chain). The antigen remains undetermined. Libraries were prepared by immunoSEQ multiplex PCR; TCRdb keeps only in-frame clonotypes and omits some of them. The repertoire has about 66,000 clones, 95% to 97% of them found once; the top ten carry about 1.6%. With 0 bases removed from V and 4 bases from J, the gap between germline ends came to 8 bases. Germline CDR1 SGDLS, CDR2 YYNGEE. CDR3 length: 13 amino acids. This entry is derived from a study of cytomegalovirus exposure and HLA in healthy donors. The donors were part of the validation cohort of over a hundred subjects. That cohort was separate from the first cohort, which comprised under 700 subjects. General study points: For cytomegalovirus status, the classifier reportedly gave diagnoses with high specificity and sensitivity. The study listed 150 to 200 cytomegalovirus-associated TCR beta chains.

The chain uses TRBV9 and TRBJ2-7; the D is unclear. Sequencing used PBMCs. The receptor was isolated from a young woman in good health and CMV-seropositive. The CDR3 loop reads CASSVGGRYEQYF. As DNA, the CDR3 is TGTGCCAGCAGCGTAGGCGGAAGATACGAGCAGTACTTC.